A selection of T cell receptor beta chains follows, all from one sample in a study of blood T cell repertoires in COVID-19. The assay was immunoSEQ multiplex PCR, and TCRdb's table has in-frame clones only and misses some. The sample shows around 400,000 clones, approximately 89% of them seen only once. Specimen: peripheral blood. The receptors originated from a woman aged 60 to 75 with COVID-19, enrolled during active disease. The CDR3 runs from the conserved cysteine through the conserved F or W. The order of the fields is D gene, V gene, clone size, J gene, CDR3 protein, CDR3 DNA. A D gene is named only where the DNA matches it firmly. Some rows have no size entry. The others give once, few or many, or a class for an expanded clone.

>TRBD2|TRBV9|.|TRBJ2-2
CASNPDRGLAGVGTGELFF
TGTGCCAGCAACCCAGATCGAGGACTAGCGGGGGTTGGCACCGGGGAGCTGTTTTTT
>.|TRBV30|.|TRBJ1-5
CAWSSGGNQPQHF
TGTGCCTGGAGTTCGGGGGGCAATCAGCCCCAGCATTTT
>.|TRBV18|.|TRBJ1-1
CASSRDFTEAFF
TGTGCCAGCTCACGGGACTTCACTGAAGCTTTCTTT
>.|TRBV24-1|few|TRBJ1-2
CATSDPGTAHGYTF
TGTGCCACCAGTGATCCCGGGACTGCCCATGGCTACACCTTC
>.|TRBV6-5|.|TRBJ1-2
CASSYAQIYGYTF
TGTGCCAGCAGTTACGCACAGATTTATGGCTACACCTTC
>TRBD2|TRBV5-1|.|TRBJ2-1
CASSLDSGYYNEQFF
TGCGCCAGCAGCTTGGATAGCGGGTACTACAATGAGCAGTTCTTC
>.|TRBV15|.|TRBJ2-4
CATSSHRGGIQYF
TGTGCCACCAGCAGCCATAGGGGGGGCATTCAGTACTTC
>TRBD1|TRBV2|.|TRBJ2-1
CASSSTGATYNEQFF
TGTGCCAGCAGTTCTACAGGGGCGACCTACAATGAGCAGTTCTTC
>.|TRBV21-1|few|TRBJ1-1
CASSKAFNFMNTEAFF
TGTGCCAGCAGCAAAGCTTTTAACTTTATGAACACTGAAGCTTTCTTT
>.|TRBV12-1|.|TRBJ1-4
CASSFLTGGLEKLFF
TGTGCCAGCAGCTTTTTGACAGGGGGCCTTGAAAAACTGTTTTTT
>.|TRBV5-1|.|TRBJ1-5
CASSAQGPNQPQHF
TGCGCCAGCAGCGCCCAGGGCCCCAATCAGCCCCAGCATTTT